This is a list of T cell receptor beta chains from one sample in a study of cytomegalovirus exposure and HLA in healthy donors. Using immunoSEQ multiplex PCR, the repertoire was profiled, and TCRdb retains in-frame clones only, with some absent. Here the sample spans 100,000 to 150,000 clones, just over 75% being singletons. Sample: PBMCs. All receptors derive from a woman aged 45-60 years in good health and CMV-seronegative. The CDR3 runs from the conserved cysteine through the conserved F or W. The D gene is left open where the match is weak. For some rows the clone size is stated as once, few or many, or as a class when expanded; others skip it.

D gene: NA
clone size: NA
V gene: TRBV14
J gene: TRBJ1-5
CDR3 protein: CASSHPDRNSNQPQHF
CDR3 DNA: TGTGCCAGCAGCCATCCCGACAGGAATAGCAATCAGCCCCAGCATTTT

D gene: TRBD2
clone size: once
V gene: TRBV6-5
J gene: TRBJ2-1
CDR3 protein: CASTRGTSGRVEQFF
CDR3 DNA: TGTGCCAGCACCCGAGGGACTAGCGGGAGGGTTGAGCAGTTCTTC

D gene: TRBD2
clone size: NA
V gene: TRBV7-3
J gene: TRBJ2-3
CDR3 protein: CASSLLTGGVGDTQYF
CDR3 DNA: TGTGCCAGCAGCCTCCTGACGGGAGGAGTTGGAGATACGCAGTATTTT

D gene: TRBD2
clone size: NA
V gene: TRBV7-2
J gene: TRBJ2-3
CDR3 protein: CASSQGLAGIDTQYF
CDR3 DNA: TGTGCCAGCAGCCAAGGACTAGCGGGTATCGATACGCAGTATTTT

D gene: TRBD1
clone size: NA
V gene: TRBV30
J gene: TRBJ1-1
CDR3 protein: CAWSPRTGQNTEAFF
CDR3 DNA: TGTGCCTGGAGTCCCAGGACAGGCCAGAACACTGAAGCTTTCTTT

D gene: NA
clone size: few
V gene: TRBV29-1
J gene: TRBJ1-2
CDR3 protein: CSVEAWVLSYGYTF
CDR3 DNA: TGCAGCGTTGAAGCCTGGGTACTATCCTATGGCTACACCTTC

D gene: NA
clone size: NA
V gene: TRBV15
J gene: TRBJ2-2
CDR3 protein: CATSSGRGDTGELFF
CDR3 DNA: TGTGCCACCAGCAGCGGCAGGGGGGACACCGGGGAGCTGTTTTTT

D gene: NA
clone size: NA
V gene: TRBV11-3
J gene: TRBJ2-1
CDR3 protein: CASSAPRGVNEQFF
CDR3 DNA: TGTGCCAGCAGCGCCCCGCGTGGAGTCAATGAGCAGTTCTTC

D gene: TRBD2
clone size: NA
V gene: TRBV7-9
J gene: TRBJ2-1
CDR3 protein: CASSPSSGRLYEQFF
CDR3 DNA: TGTGCCAGCAGCCCCAGTAGCGGGAGGCTTTATGAGCAGTTCTTC

D gene: NA
clone size: NA
V gene: TRBV27
J gene: TRBJ2-1
CDR3 protein: CASSWSFVAERGNEQFF
CDR3 DNA: TGTGCCAGCAGTTGGTCGTTTGTAGCGGAAAGAGGGAATGAGCAGTTCTTC

D gene: TRBD1
clone size: NA
V gene: TRBV7-9
J gene: TRBJ1-2
CDR3 protein: CASSSSDRVFGYGYTF
CDR3 DNA: TGTGCCAGCAGCTCTTCGGACAGGGTTTTTGGTTATGGCTACACCTTC

D gene: NA
clone size: once
V gene: TRBV6-1
J gene: TRBJ1-3
CDR3 protein: CASSEVGQGAHSGNTIYF
CDR3 DNA: TGTGCCAGCAGTGAAGTGGGGCAAGGCGCCCACTCTGGAAACACCATATATTTT

D gene: TRBD1
clone size: few
V gene: TRBV28
J gene: TRBJ1-5
CDR3 protein: CASSLGQGGNQPQNF
CDR3 DNA: TGTGCCAGCAGTCTGGGACAGGGCGGCAATCAGCCCCAGAATTTT

D gene: NA
clone size: once
V gene: TRBV30
J gene: TRBJ2-5
CDR3 protein: CAWRGGSGTQYF
CDR3 DNA: TGTGCCTGGAGAGGGGGATCAGGGACCCAGTACTTC

D gene: NA
clone size: NA
V gene: TRBV11-2
J gene: TRBJ1-4
CDR3 protein: CASSPRVQPNEKLFF
CDR3 DNA: TGTGCCAGCAGCCCCCGGGTCCAACCAAATGAAAAACTGTTTTTT

D gene: TRBD2
clone size: NA
V gene: TRBV9
J gene: TRBJ2-6
CDR3 protein: CASSPGLAEISGANVLTF
CDR3 DNA: TGTGCCAGCAGTCCAGGACTAGCGGAAATCTCTGGGGCCAACGTCCTGACTTTC

D gene: NA
clone size: once
V gene: TRBV11-3
J gene: TRBJ1-1
CDR3 protein: CASSLESPGLLNTEAFF
CDR3 DNA: TGTGCCAGCAGCTTAGAGAGTCCTGGGCTTTTGAACACTGAAGCTTTCTTT